A single sample gave rise to the 15 T cell receptor beta chains below, sequenced in a study of T cell responses to AZD1222 COVID-19 vaccine. The method was immunoSEQ multiplex PCR; TCRdb's version includes in-frame clones alone and lacks a portion of them. This repertoire shows about 93,000 clones, over 85% found once; its top ten account for 2.8%. The sample consisted of peripheral blood, taken on day 0 of MenACWY control vaccination. The receptors here all came from an adult in good health.

V and J are TRBV7-3 and TRBJ1-2; perhaps TRBD1 as D (6 bases). Germline lookup yields CDR1 SGHTA and CDR2 FQGTGA. The V end was cut by 4 bases, the J end by 8 bases, with 23 bases between. This CDR3 is 16 amino acids long. CDR3 loop: CASSSGPGDSSTGYTF. Here the CDR3 DNA reads TGTGCCAGCAGCTCGGGCCCAGGGGACTCGTCCACCGGCTACACCTTC.

This chain connects TRBV4-1 to TRBJ2-2; TRBD1 aligns across 12 bases. The CDR3 consists of 17 residues. V lost 0 bases and J lost 4; bases outside the gene matches: 3. Germline V lookup: CDR1 MGHRA, CDR2 YSYEKL. The DNA for the CDR3 is TGCGCCAGCAGCCAAGATGGGGACAGGGGGCTCACCGGGGAGCTGTTTTTT. It codes for CASSQDGDRGLTGELFF.

This sequence joins TRBV19 and TRBJ2-2; D may be TRBD1 (6 bases). Germline CDR1 reads LNHDA; CDR2 reads SQIVND (reference sequence). The CDR3 contains 15 residues. The V end lost 5 bases, the J end lost 4 bases, and 14 bases lay between the germline ends. CDR3 in DNA: TGTGCCAGTAGTCAGGACAGCCTTAGCACCGGGGAGCTGTTTTTT. The encoded protein is CASSQDSLSTGELFF. Looking up the rest from reference TRBV19 and TRBJ2-2 gives the full variable domain: DGGITQSPKYLFRKEGQNVTLSCEQNLNHDAMYWYRQDPGQGLRLIYYSQIVNDFQKGDIAEGYSVSREKKESFPLTVTSAQKNPTAFYLCASSQDSLSTGELFFGEGSRLTVL.

The chain combines TRBV21-1 with TRBJ1-1. TRBV21-1 has pseudogene status. The CDR3 runs 18 residues. The CDR3 region is CASTAKRRREGPNTEAFF. CDR3 sequence (DNA): TGTGCCAGCACAGCAAAGAGGAGGAGGGAAGGGCCCAACACTGAAGCTTTCTTT.

The chain is built from TRBV7-8 and TRBJ2-1; 9 nucleotides agree with TRBD2. Germline V gives CDR1 SGHVS, CDR2 FQNEAQ. The CDR3 extends over 15 amino acids. V lost 1 base to trimming and J lost 6 bases; unmatched junction nucleotides: 4. The CDR3 bases are TGTGCCAGCAGCTTAGATAGCGGGGGAAGCAATGAGCAGTTCTTC. Translated, it gives CASSLDSGGSNEQFF. Full variable domain (outside the CDR3, taken from reference TRBV7-8 and TRBJ2-1): GAGVSQSPRYKVAKRGQDVALRCDPISGHVSLFWYQQALGQGPEFLTYFQNEAQLDKSGLPSDRFFAERPEGSVSTLKIQRTQQEDSAVYLCASSLDSGGSNEQFFGPGTRLTVL.

This clone has just one count. The genes are TRBV7-3 and TRBJ2-5; 7 nucleotides line up with TRBD1. V lost 5 bases to trimming and J lost 4 bases; unmatched junction nucleotides: 10. CDR1 and CDR2 (germline): SGHTA, FQGTGA. This CDR3 spans 15 amino acids. CDR3: CASSLTGQGVETQYF. For the CDR3, the DNA is TGTGCCAGCAGCCTTACGGGCCAGGGGGTAGAGACCCAGTACTTC.

The chain has TRBV7-3 and TRBJ1-1, with D perhaps matching TRBD1 (5 bases). The CDR3 runs 13 residues. The germline V gene encodes CDR1 SGHTA and CDR2 FQGTGA. The V end was cut by 4 bases, the J end by 1 base, with 7 bases between. CDR3 region: CASSSDRNTEAFF. The CDR3 DNA is TGTGCCAGCAGCTCTGACAGGAACACTGAAGCTTTCTTT.

The chain has TRBV6-5 and TRBJ2-5; D ambiguous. The V gene lost 6 bases and the J gene lost 3 bases, with 2 bases spanning the gap. The CDR3 extends over 10 amino acids. Per the germline V gene, CDR1 is MNHEY and CDR2 is SVGAGI. CDR3 bases: TGTGCCAGCAGAGAAGAGACCCAGTACTTC. Translating it yields CASREETQYF.

This clone was recorded once. The genes are TRBV5-1 and TRBJ2-7; 12 bases are shared with TRBD2. In germline, CDR1 is SGHRS, CDR2 YFSETQ. The CDR3 spans 15 residues. V lost 4 bases to trimming and J lost 5 bases; unmatched junction nucleotides: 7. The CDR3 DNA reads as TGCGCCAGCAGCCTAGCGGGGGGGCGCCGGGACGAGCAGTACTTC. Translated, it gives CASSLAGGRRDEQYF.

The rearrangement joins TRBV15 to TRBJ1-2, with 8 bases fitting TRBD1. Looked up from germline, CDR1 is LNHNV and CDR2 is YYDKDF (reference sequence). The CDR3 loop spans 13 amino acids. After removal of 5 bases from V and 8 bases from J, the junction contained 7 bases not matched to a gene. CDR3 coding DNA: TGTGCCACCAGCTTAGGACAGGGATACGGCTACACCTTC. Protein: CATSLGQGYGYTF.

V is TRBV27 and J is TRBJ1-6; D unresolved. Looked up from germline, CDR1 is MNHEY and CDR2 is SMNVEV (reference sequence). Trimming pared 3 bases from V and 3 bases from J, leaving 9 bases between. This CDR3 has 15 residues. CDR3 coding DNA: TGTGCCAGCAGTTTCGGGTTATTCTATAATTCACCCCTCCACTTT. As protein: CASSFGLFYNSPLHF.

This chain links TRBV5-1 with TRBJ2-6, with 9 bases lining up with TRBD1. Germline CDR1 is SGHRS and CDR2 is YFSETQ. V trimming: 4 bases; J trimming: 0 bases; junction bases outside the gene matches: 8. This CDR3 region has 18 residues. CDR3 coding DNA: TGCGCCAGCAGCGCAACAGGGGGCCAGAGCTCTGGGGCCAACGTCCTGACTTTC. Residues: CASSATGGQSSGANVLTF.

Written as DNA, the CDR3 is TGTGCCAGCGCAACACACCAACAAGAGACCCAGTACTTC. Encoded protein: CASATHQQETQYF. The chain carries TRBV12-3 or TRBV12-4 and TRBJ2-5, with D unresolved. Trimming left V 8 bases short and J 2 bases short, with 12 bases between. CDR3 length: 13 residues.

The chain uses TRBV4-2 and TRBJ1-1, with D uncertain. V was trimmed by 2 bases and J by 0 bases, leaving 10 bases between them. The CDR3 loop spans 15 amino acids. Germline loops: CDR1 LGHNA, CDR2 YNFKEQ. CDR3 sequence reads: CASSQYITLNTEAFF. CDR3 coding DNA: TGTGCCAGCAGCCAATATATCACACTGAACACTGAAGCTTTCTTT.

The rearrangement joins TRBV7-9 to TRBJ2-3; 10 nucleotides line up with TRBD1. Trimming at V came to 2 bases and at J to 2 bases, leaving 10 bases not matched to a gene. In germline, CDR1 is SEHNR, CDR2 FQNEAQ (reference sequence). The CDR3 is made up of 18 amino acids. CDR3 sequence: CASSLMFSGTGVTDTQYF. In nucleotides, the CDR3 is TGTGCCAGCAGCTTAATGTTCTCCGGGACAGGGGTCACAGATACGCAGTATTTT.